This record looks at one T cell receptor (beta chain) sequence and its context. The target of this receptor is not known. Within one base of it there is no much larger clone, and no base qualities were kept. The identical CDR3 is also encoded by other nucleotide sequences in the sample. This record belongs to a study of shared clonotypes between healthy human individuals (dated by TCRdb to 2018 to 2021). General notes on the study: The cohort comprised two women and a few men aged 18 to 49 years. Blood TCR repertoires of five healthy adults were deeply sequenced to estimate repertoire size and the extent of clonotype sharing between individuals. For each donor, CD4 naive and CD4 memory were each given three plates, CD8 naive was given two plates, and CD8 memory was given one plate. Libraries were prepared and TCR repertoires were sequenced by different laboratories using diverse techniques, in order to increase sequencing depth and limit assay-specific biases. Each donor's leukapheresis produced roughly between roughly 0.85 and 9.5 billion PBMCs.

Using the deep immunoSEQ assay, multiplex PCR amplified TCR CDR3 regions from genomic DNA. Extracted genomic DNA from each cell subset was spread evenly across all wells of several immunoSEQ 96-well plates, with each plate serving as a replicate. For sorted subsets, approximately 200 ng of genomic DNA, equivalent to 25,000 to 35,000 T cell genomes, went into each replicate PCR. Purified libraries were measured with a Qubit 3.0 fluorometer, size-checked on a Bioanalyzer 2100, and measured again with the KAPA Library Quantification kit. A separate single-read 150-cycle Illumina NextSeq 550 flow cell was used to sequence each immunoSEQ 96-well plate. As for the authors' bioinformatics: Because only junctional sequences without quality scores were contained in the immunoSEQ output, filtering matching that applied to full-length reads could not be performed. To assign V/J genes and CDR3, sequences were annotated using PyIR, a Python wrapper for IgBLAST v1.9, with IMGT germline references. Reads were filtered out if the reads had weak V/J assignments (E-value above 1e-6), no CDR3, stop codons, out-of-frame junctions, or ambiguous translated residues. V3J clonotypes were defined as sequences sharing the same inferred V gene, J gene, and CDR3 amino acid sequence. Percentage overlap between repertoires was computed as shared unique clonotypes divided by the size of the smaller repertoire. Repertoire richness was assessed with RTK rarefaction, the Chao1 estimator, and Recon v2.1 estimates of unobserved clonotypes. Generation probabilities for all TCRbeta clonotypes obtained by the gDNA method from four donors were computed using OLGA. TCRdb holds this immuneACCESS table with in-frame rearrangements only. Some clones are missing; in checked studies, unresolved V genes explain under half, and the rest has no known cause. V, J and clone size derive from that table, while D and trimming were established from the DNA sequence. The sample table records millions of clones; 95% of these occur just once. The top ten clones comprise 0.1% to 0.15% of the sample.

Measured from the cysteine to the phenylalanine, the CDR3 is 15 residues long. Only the CDR3 DNA is retained, 45 bases long and in frame from the first base. The junction shows trimming of 6 bases on V and 6 bases on J, and the gene matches do not reach 6 bases of it. CDR1 and CDR2 (KGHSH, LQKENI) derive from the germline V gene. What the work shows at the level of the full study, not this receptor alone: The small number of donors limited the genetic and exposure-history diversity represented. Rarefaction of sorted-subset datasets indicated incomplete sequencing despite the large sequencing depth. Higher generation probabilities were observed for clonotypes shared by all four sorted-subset donors than for non-shared clonotypes. Across four donors, around 5% of naive CD4, roughly 3.4% of naive CD8, 2% to 2.5% of memory CD4, and about 0.4% of memory CD8 clonotypes were shared. Based on pairwise subsampling, the degree of clonotype sharing among donors was expected to be affected by sequencing depth. Only blood was sampled, and tissue TCR repertoires likely differ from those in blood. Larger estimated clonotype richness was generally found for naive subsets than for memory subsets.

The donors were healthy, HIV-negative adults with no recently reported acute infections or vaccinations. Only Caucasian adults living in Nashville, Tennessee, USA were represented among the donors. CD4+ T cells were enriched through magnetic negative selection, after which naive cells were positively selected on CD45RA and the remaining negative fraction served as the memory subset. Blood was obtained by leukapheresis, after which PBMCs were separated by Ficoll-Histopaque density gradient centrifugation and cryopreserved in liquid nitrogen vapor phase. Analytical flow cytometry was used to check the purity and quantity of every magnetically sorted T cell population. Genomic DNA was isolated from every sorted fraction and measured by UV absorbance on a Nanodrop 2000c.

This sequence uses TRBV18 and TRBJ1-5, and TRBD1 matches 12 of the central bases. The specimen sequenced was naive CD4+ T cells sorted from blood. The cell subset or site label of this sample denotes: CD45RA+ positively selected. This sequence was found in a man between 18 and 29 years old in good health. The nucleotides read TGTGCCAGCTCCCCCGGGACAGGGGGCTTTCAGCCCCAGCATTTT. Its translation reads: CASSPGTGGFQPQHF.